The entry below describes one T cell receptor beta chain. Its antigen is undetermined. This record comes from a study of shared clonotypes between healthy human individuals. At the level of the study: In total, the donors were a couple of women and a few men aged 18 to 49.

Naive CD8 cells, CD45RO-negative and positively selected for CCR7, excluded terminally differentiated effector memory CD45RA+ cells. Study-level points and caveats: Generation probabilities of non-shared clonotypes were lower (relative to those shared by all four donors). Enrolling few donors narrowed the genetic and exposure-history diversity that was represented.

Assay: immunoSEQ multiplex PCR; the TCRdb copy retains only in-frame clones and omits some. This sample carries some 2,000,000 clones, about 95% of them seen once, and the ten largest clones take around 1.1%. The sample was naive CD8+ T cells sorted from blood. The receptor comes from a young man in good health.

CDR3 sequence: CASSYQGESTEAFF. In nucleotides, the CDR3 is TGTGCCAGCAGTTACCAGGGGGAAAGCACTGAAGCTTTCTTT. V is TRBV6-5 and J is TRBJ1-1; TRBD1 matches 7 bases. Trimming took 2 bases from V and 4 from J; bases not matched to a gene: 4. CDR3 size: 14 residues. The germline CDR1 and CDR2 sequences are MNHEY and SVGAGI.